Sequencing of this TCR beta chain was carried out in a study of identical twins. This clonotype was detected many times. TCRdb fed the 5' RACE reads into MiXCR, producing one record per CDR3 protein. The sample yields about 530,000 distinct CDR3 sequences, approximately 16% seen once. The V and J ends lost 4 bases and 4 bases respectively, with 5 bases between them. The CDR3 totals 12 residues. The same specimen was also included in a second study, on yellow fever vaccine responses in identical twins.

Sequencing input: CD4+ T cells sorted from blood. The TCR comes from a woman between 18 and 29 years old in good health. The chain links TRBV12-3 or TRBV12-4 to TRBJ1-5; no reliable D call. As DNA, the CDR3 is TGTGCCAGCAGTTCGGGAAATCAGCCCCAGCATTTT. Protein: CASSSGNQPQHF.